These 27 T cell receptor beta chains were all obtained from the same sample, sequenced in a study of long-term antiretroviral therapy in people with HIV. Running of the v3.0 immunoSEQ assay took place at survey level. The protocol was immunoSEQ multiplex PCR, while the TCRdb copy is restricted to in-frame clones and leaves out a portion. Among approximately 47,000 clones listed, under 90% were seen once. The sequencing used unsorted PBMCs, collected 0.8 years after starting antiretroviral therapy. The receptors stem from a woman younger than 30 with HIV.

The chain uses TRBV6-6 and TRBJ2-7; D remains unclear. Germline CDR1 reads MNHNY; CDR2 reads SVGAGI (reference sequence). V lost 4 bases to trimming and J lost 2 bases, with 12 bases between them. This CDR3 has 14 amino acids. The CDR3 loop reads CASSSQTDAYEQYF. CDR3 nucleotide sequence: TGTGCCAGCAGTTCTCAGACTGACGCCTACGAGCAGTACTTC.

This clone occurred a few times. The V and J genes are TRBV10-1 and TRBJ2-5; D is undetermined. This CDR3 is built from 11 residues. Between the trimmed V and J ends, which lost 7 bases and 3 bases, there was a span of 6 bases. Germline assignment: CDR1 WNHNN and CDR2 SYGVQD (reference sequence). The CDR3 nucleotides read TGCGCCAGCACCGATGAAGAGACCCAGTACTTC. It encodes CASTDEETQYF.

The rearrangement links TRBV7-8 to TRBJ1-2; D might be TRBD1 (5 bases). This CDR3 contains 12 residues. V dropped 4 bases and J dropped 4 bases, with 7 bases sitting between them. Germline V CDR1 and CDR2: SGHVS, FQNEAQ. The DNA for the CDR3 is TGTGCCAGCAGCTCTGGGGCCTATGGCTACACCTTC. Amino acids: CASSSGAYGYTF.

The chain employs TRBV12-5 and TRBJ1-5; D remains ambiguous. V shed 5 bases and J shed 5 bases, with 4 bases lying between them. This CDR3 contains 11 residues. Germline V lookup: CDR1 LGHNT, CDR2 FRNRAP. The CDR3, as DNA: TGTGCTAGTGGTGAGGATCAGCCCCAGCATTTT. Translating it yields CASGEDQPQHF.

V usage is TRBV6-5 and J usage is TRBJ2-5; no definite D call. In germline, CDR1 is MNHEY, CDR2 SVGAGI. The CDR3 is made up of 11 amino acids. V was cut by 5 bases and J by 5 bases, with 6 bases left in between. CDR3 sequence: CASSHRETQYF. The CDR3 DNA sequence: TGTGCCAGCAGTCATCGGGAGACCCAGTACTTC.

For the CDR3, the DNA is TGTGCCAGCAGCCAGGGCGGATACTACGAGCAGTACTTC. Translating gives CASSQGGYYEQYF. The chain carries TRBV6-6 and TRBJ2-7; tentative D call: TRBD1 (5 bases). CDR1 and CDR2 (germline): MNHNY, SVGAGI (reference sequence). The length of the CDR3 is 13 residues. Trimming shortened V by 6 bases and J by 3 bases, and 12 bases separated the two germline ends.

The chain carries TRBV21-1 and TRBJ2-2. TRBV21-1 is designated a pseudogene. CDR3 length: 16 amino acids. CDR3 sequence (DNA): TGTGCCAGCAGCAAAGCGGTGACCGCCAACACCGGGGAGCTGTTTTTT. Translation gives CASSKAVTANTGELFF.

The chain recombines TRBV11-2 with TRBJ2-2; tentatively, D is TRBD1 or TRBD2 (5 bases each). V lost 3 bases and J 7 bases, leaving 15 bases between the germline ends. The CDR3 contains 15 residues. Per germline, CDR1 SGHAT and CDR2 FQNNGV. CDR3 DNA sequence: TGTGCCAGCAGCTTCCGGGACCCACGGGTCGGGGAGCTGTTTTTT. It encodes CASSFRDPRVGELFF. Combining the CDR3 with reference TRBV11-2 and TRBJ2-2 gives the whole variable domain EAGVAQSPRYKIIEKRQSVAFWCNPISGHATLYWYQQILGQGPKLLIQFQNNGVVDDSQLPKDRFSAERLKGVDSTLKIQPAKLEDSAVYLCASSFRDPRVGELFFGEGSRLTVL.

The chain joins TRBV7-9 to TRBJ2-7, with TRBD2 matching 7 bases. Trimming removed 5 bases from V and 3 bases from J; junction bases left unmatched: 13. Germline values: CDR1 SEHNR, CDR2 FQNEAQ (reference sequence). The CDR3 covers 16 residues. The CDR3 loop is CASSGGVAGDVYEQYF. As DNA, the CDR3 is TGTGCCAGCAGCGGGGGTGTTGCGGGAGATGTCTACGAGCAGTACTTC.

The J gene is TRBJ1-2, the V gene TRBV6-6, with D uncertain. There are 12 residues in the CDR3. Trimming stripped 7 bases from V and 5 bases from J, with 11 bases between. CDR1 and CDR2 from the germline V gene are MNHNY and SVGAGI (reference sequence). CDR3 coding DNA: TGTGCCAGCACAAACCTAGGGTATGGCTACACCTTC. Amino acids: CASTNLGYGYTF.

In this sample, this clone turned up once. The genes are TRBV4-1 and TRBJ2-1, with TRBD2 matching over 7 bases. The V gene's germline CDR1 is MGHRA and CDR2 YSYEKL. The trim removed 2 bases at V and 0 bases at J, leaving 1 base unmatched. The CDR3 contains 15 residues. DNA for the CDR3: TGCGCCAGCAGCCAACGGACTAGCTCCTACAATGAGCAGTTCTTC. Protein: CASSQRTSSYNEQFF.

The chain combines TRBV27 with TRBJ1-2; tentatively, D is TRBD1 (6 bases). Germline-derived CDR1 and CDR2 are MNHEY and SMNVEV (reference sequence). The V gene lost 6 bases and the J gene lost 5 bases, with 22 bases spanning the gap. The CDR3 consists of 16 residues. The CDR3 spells CASSANRDITGYGYTF. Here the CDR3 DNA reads TGTGCCAGCAGCGCAAACCGGGACATCACAGGTTATGGCTACACCTTC.

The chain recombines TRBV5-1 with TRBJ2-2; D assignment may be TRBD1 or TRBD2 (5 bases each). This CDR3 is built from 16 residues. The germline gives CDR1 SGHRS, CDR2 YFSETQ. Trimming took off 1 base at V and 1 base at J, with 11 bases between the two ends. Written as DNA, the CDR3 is TGCGCCAGCAGCTTGTTAATGAGGGGGAACACCGGGGAGCTGTTTTTT. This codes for CASSLLMRGNTGELFF.

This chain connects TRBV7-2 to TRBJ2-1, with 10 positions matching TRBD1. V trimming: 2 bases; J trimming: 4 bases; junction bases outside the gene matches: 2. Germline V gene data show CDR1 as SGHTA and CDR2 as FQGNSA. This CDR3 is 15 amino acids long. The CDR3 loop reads CASSLRTGGYNEQFF. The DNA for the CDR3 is TGTGCCAGCAGCTTACGGACAGGGGGGTACAATGAGCAGTTCTTC. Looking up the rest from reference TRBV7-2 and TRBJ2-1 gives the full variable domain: GAGVSQSPSNKVTEKGKDVELRCDPISGHTALYWYRQSLGQGLEFLIYFQGNSAPDKSGLPSDRFSAERTGGSVSTLTIQRTQQEDSAVYLCASSLRTGGYNEQFFGPGTRLTVL.

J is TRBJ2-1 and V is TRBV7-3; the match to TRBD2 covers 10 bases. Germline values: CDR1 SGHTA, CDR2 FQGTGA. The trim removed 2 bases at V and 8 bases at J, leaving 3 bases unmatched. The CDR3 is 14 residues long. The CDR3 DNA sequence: TGTGCCAGCAGCTTATCTAGCGGGAGCTATGAGCAGTTCTTC. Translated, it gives CASSLSSGSYEQFF.

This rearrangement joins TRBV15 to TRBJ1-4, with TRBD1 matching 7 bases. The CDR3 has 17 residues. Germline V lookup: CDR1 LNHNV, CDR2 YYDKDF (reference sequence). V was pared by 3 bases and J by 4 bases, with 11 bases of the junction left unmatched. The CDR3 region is CATSSPIKGQNNEKLFF. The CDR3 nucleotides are TGTGCCACCAGCAGCCCCATAAAGGGACAGAATAATGAAAAACTGTTTTTT.

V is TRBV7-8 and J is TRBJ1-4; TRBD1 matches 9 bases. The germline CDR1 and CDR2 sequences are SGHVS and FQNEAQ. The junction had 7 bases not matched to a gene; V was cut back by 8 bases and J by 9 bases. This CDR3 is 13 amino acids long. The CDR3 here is CASHRDRDQKLFF. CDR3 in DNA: TGTGCCAGCCACCGGGACAGGGATCAAAAACTGTTTTTT.

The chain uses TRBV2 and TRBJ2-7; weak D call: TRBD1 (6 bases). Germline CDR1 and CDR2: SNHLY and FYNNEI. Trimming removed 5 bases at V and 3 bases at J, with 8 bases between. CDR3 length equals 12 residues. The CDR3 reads CASSRQDYEQYF. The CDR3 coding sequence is TGTGCCAGCAGTCGACAGGACTACGAGCAGTACTTC.

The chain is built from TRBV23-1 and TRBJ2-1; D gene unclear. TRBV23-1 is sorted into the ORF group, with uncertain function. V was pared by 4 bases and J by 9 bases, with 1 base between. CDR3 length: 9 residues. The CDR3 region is CASSREQFF. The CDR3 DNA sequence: TGCGCCAGCAGTCGTGAGCAGTTCTTC.

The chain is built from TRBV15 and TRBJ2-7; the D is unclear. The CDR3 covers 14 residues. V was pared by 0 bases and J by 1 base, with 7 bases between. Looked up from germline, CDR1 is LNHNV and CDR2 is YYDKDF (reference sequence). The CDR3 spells CATSRETLSYEQYF. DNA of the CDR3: TGTGCCACCAGCAGAGAAACACTATCCTACGAGCAGTACTTC.

Written as DNA, the CDR3 is TGTGCCAGCAGCCCCCAAGGGGACAGATACACTGAAGCTTTCTTT. It is translated as CASSPQGDRYTEAFF. The J gene is TRBJ1-1, the V gene TRBV9; 7 nucleotides match TRBD1. Germline values: CDR1 SGDLS, CDR2 YYNGEE. The CDR3 is 15 amino acids. V dropped 4 bases and J dropped 3; count of bases not matched to a gene: 9.

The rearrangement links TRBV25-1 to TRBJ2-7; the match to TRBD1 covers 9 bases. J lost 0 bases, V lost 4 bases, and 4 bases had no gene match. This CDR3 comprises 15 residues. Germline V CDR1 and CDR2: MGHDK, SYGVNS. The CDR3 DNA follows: TGTGCCAGCAGTGTTCGGACAGGGGCCTCCTACGAGCAGTACTTC. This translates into CASSVRTGASYEQYF.

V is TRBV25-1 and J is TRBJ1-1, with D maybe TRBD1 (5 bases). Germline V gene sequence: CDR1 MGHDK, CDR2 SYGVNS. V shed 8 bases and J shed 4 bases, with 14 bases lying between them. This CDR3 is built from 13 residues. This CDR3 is CASGRGFITEAFF. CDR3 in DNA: TGTGCCAGCGGGCGGGGGTTTATCACTGAAGCTTTCTTT.

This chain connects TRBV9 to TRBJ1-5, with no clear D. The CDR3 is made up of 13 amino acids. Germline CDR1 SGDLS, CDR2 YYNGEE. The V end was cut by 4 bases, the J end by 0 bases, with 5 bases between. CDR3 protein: CASSPHSNQPQHF. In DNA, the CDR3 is TGTGCCAGCAGCCCACATAGCAATCAGCCCCAGCATTTT.

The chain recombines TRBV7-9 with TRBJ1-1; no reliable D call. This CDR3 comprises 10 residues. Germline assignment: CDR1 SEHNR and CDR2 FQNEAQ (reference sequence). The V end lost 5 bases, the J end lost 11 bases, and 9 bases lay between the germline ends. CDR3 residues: CASSGEAAFF. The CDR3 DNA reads TGTGCCAGCAGCGGAGAGGCGGCTTTCTTT.

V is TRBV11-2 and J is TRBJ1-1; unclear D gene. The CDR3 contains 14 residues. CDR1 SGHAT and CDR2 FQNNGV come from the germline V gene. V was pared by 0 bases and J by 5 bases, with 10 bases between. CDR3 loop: CASSLEGGWTEAFF. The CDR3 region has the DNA TGTGCCAGCAGCTTAGAAGGAGGCTGGACTGAAGCTTTCTTT. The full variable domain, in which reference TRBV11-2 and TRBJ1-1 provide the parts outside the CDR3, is EAGVAQSPRYKIIEKRQSVAFWCNPISGHATLYWYQQILGQGPKLLIQFQNNGVVDDSQLPKDRFSAERLKGVDSTLKIQPAKLEDSAVYLCASSLEGGWTEAFFGQGTRLTVV.

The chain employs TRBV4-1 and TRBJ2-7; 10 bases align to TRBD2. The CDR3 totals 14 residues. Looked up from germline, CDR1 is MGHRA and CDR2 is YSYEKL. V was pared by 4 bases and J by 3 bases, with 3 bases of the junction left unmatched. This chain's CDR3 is CASSPGTSDYEQYF. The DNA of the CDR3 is TGCGCCAGCAGCCCGGGGACTAGCGACTACGAGCAGTACTTC.